This entry lists 4 T cell receptor beta chains sequenced from one sample in a study of CXCR3-negative and CXCR3-positive naive CD8 T cells. Study-level results: CXCR3-positive naive cells carried more hydrophobic TRB CDR3s than CXCR3-negative naive cells did.

UMI-tagged TRB cDNA libraries were built via 5' RACE. One entry per CDR3 protein, without DNA, is what TCRdb gives after re-calling the 5' RACE reads. Reported are more than 80,000 distinct CDR3 sequences; the ten largest clones contain roughly 0.8%. These receptors are not linked to any known antigen. The material sequenced was naive CXCR3+ CD8+ T cells from blood. The subset denotes: CD45RO-CCR7+CD27+CD95- naive CD8+ T cells expressing CXCR3 (TNR3+). The receptors come from a human donor in good health. Some clones in this sample may be carry-over from other donors' samples.

The J gene is TRBJ2-7, the V gene TRBV9; TCRdb outputs TRBD2, but without DNA this stays unchecked. This CDR3 is 14 amino acids long. Germline CDR1 SGDLS, CDR2 YYNGEE. The CDR3 reads CASSPGREGYEQYF. Full variable domain (missing parts from reference TRBV9 and TRBJ2-7): DSGVTQTPKHLITATGQRVTLRCSPRSGDLSVYWYQQSLDQGLQFLIQYYNGEERAKGNILERFSAQQFPDLHSELNLSSLELGDSALYFCASSPGREGYEQYFGPGTRLTVT.

V gene TRBV10-3 combines with J gene TRBJ2-3; TCRdb's D call of TRBD1 is untestable without DNA. The CDR3 is 13 amino acids. In germline, CDR1 is ENHRY, CDR2 SYGVKD. The CDR3 is CAISLYTGDTQYF.

The CDR3 spells CASSWGQGAYEQYF. This chain links TRBV28 with TRBJ2-7; absent DNA, TCRdb's TRBD1 call cannot be checked. The CDR3 contains 14 residues. CDR1 and CDR2 from the germline V gene are MDHEN and SYDVKM.

This chain joins TRBV28 and TRBJ2-7; TCRdb calls TRBD1, which cannot be checked without DNA. Germline assignment: CDR1 MDHEN and CDR2 SYDVKM. This CDR3 spans 16 amino acids. The CDR3 region is CASSFFKGDLSYEQYF.